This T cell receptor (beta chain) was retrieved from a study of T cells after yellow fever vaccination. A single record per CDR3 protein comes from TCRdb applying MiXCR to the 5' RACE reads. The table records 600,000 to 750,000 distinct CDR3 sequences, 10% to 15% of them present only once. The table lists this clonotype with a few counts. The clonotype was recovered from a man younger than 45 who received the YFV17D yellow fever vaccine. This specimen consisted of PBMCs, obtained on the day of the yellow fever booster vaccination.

CDR3 DNA: TGTGCCAGCAGCCCCCCCGGGAGTTACTCCTACAATGAGCAGTTCTTC. Translation gives CASSPPGSYSYNEQFF. The V call is TRBV7-2, the J call TRBJ2-1; D possibly corresponds to TRBD2 (6 bases). Between the trimmed V and J ends, which lost 5 bases and 0 bases, there was a span of 14 bases. The germline CDR1 and CDR2 sequences are SGHTA and FQGNSA. The CDR3 has 16 residues.